These T cell receptor beta chains were read from a single sample in a study of blood T cell repertoires in COVID-19. Sequencing used immunoSEQ multiplex PCR; TCRdb keeps in-frame clones, though not all of them. Counted here are about 150,000 clones, just under 85% occurring once; the ten biggest clones make up about 3%. The sequenced material came from peripheral blood. Receptor source: a woman aged 40 to 50 with active or convalescent COVID-19. CDR3s leave out the opening cysteine and the closing phenylalanine or tryptophan. The order of the fields is J gene, clone size, V gene, CDR3 protein. Clone size is not always given. Where it is, it says once, few, many or a class for expanded clones.

TRBJ1-4 NA TRBV27 ASSLGQGAINEKLF
TRBJ1-2 NA TRBV28 ASTLGPGQYLNYGYT
TRBJ1-2 NA TRBV5-1 ASSLGQGDGYT
TRBJ1-5 NA TRBV24-1 ATSDVGQAQH
TRBJ2-2 NA TRBV27 ASSLLDRGRGGGTGELF
TRBJ1-2 few TRBV29-1 SAPEDRPLYGYT
TRBJ2-5 NA TRBV10-3 AISESIGGHETQY
TRBJ1-4 NA TRBV11-2 ASSRGSTNEKLF
TRBJ2-5 NA TRBV30 AWSVNEETQY
TRBJ2-1 NA TRBV3-1/TRBV3-2 ASSQGQAGLYNEQF
TRBJ2-2 NA TRBV29-1 SARYGRVDTGELF
TRBJ1-5 NA TRBV15 ATSRSGGPQH
TRBJ1-1 NA TRBV28 ASRQPQGLNTEAF
TRBJ1-4 few TRBV5-1 ASSSSGTGNEKLF
TRBJ1-3 NA TRBV6-5 ASSYRVQSSGNTIY
TRBJ2-7 NA TRBV10-1 ASSAGTNTYEQY
TRBJ2-1 NA TRBV7-2 ASSPLFGGQGADNEQF
TRBJ2-7 NA TRBV18 ASSPGQFYEQY
TRBJ2-3 NA TRBV18 ASSPQAGGSGDTQY
TRBJ1-1 NA TRBV12-3/TRBV12-4 ASSDMNTEAF
TRBJ1-5 NA TRBV11-2 ASSYLGGANQPQH
TRBJ2-4 once TRBV28 ASSSKRWGQY
TRBJ1-2 NA TRBV9 ASSAGQGGANYGYT
TRBJ2-3 NA TRBV28 ASSLPAPGTDTQY